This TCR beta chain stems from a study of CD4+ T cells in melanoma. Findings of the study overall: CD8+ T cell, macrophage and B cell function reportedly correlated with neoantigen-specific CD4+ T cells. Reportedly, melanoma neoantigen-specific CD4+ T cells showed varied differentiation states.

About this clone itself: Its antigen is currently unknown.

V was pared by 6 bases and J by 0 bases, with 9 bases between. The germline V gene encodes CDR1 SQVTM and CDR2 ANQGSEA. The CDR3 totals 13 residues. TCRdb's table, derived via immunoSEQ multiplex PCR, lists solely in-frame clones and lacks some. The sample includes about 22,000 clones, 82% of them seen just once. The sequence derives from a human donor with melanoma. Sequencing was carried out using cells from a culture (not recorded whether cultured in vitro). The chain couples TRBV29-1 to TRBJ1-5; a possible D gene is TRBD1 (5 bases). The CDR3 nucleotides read TGCAGCGTCCAGGGAGATAGCAATCAGCCCCAGCATTTT. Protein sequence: CSVQGDSNQPQHF.